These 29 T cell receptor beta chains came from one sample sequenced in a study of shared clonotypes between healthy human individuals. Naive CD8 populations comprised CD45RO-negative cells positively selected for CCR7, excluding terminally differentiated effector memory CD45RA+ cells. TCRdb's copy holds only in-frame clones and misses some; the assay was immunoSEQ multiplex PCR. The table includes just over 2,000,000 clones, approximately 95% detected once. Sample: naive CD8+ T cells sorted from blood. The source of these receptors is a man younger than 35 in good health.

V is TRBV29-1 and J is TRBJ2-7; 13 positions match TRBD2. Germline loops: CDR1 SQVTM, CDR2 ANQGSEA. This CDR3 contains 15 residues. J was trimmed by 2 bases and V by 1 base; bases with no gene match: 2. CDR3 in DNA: TGCAGCGTTGAAGGGACTAGCGGGAGCGCCTACGAGCAGTACTTC. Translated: CSVEGTSGSAYEQYF.

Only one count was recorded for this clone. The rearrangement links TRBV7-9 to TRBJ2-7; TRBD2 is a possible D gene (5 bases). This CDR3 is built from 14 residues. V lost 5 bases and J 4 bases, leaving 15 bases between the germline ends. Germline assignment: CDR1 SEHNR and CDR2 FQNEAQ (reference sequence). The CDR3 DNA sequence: TGTGCCAGCAGCCCCGCGGGTACTTATTACGAGCAGTACTTC. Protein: CASSPAGTYYEQYF.

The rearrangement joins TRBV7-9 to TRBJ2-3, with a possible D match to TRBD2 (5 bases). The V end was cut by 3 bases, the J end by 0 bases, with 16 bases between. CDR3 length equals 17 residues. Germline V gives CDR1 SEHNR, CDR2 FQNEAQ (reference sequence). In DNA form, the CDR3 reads TGTGCCAGCAGCTTTGGCTCAGAGGGTCGAAGCACAGATACGCAGTATTTT. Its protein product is CASSFGSEGRSTDTQYF. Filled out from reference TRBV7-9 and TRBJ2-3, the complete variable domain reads DTGVSQNPRHKITKRGQNVTFRCDPISEHNRLYWYRQTLGQGPEFLTYFQNEAQLEKSRLLSDRFSAERPKGSFSTLEIQRTEQGDSAMYLCASSFGSEGRSTDTQYFGPGTRLTVL.

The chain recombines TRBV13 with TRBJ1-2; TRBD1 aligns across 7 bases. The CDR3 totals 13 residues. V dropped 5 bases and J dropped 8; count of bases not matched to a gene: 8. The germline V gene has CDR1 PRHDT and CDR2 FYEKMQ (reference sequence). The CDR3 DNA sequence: TGTGCCAGCAGCACTAGGACGGACAGGGGCTACACCTTC. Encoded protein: CASSTRTDRGYTF.

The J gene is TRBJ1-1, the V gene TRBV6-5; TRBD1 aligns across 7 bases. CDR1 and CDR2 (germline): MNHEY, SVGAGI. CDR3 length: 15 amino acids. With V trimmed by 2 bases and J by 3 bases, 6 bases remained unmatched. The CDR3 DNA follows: TGTGCCAGCAGTTACGGGAGGGGGCGGGACACTGAAGCTTTCTTT. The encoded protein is CASSYGRGRDTEAFF.

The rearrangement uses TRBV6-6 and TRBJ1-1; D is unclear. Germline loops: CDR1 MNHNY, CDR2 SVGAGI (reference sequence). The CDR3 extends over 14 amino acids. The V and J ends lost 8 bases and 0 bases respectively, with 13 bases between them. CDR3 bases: TGTGCCAGCCAACAACAGAGCATGAACACTGAAGCTTTCTTT. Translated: CASQQQSMNTEAFF.

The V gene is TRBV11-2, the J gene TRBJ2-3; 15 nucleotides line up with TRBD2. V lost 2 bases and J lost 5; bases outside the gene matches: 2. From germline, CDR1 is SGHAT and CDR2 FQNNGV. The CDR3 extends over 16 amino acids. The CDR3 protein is CASSLSGLAGGDTQYF. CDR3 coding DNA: TGTGCCAGCAGCTTATCGGGACTAGCGGGGGGAGATACGCAGTATTTT.

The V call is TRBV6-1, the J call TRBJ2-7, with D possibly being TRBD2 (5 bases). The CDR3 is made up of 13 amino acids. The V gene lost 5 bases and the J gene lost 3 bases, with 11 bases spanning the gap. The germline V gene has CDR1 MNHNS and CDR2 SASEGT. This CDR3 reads CASSRDLYYEQYF. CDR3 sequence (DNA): TGTGCCAGCAGTCGGGATCTATACTACGAGCAGTACTTC.

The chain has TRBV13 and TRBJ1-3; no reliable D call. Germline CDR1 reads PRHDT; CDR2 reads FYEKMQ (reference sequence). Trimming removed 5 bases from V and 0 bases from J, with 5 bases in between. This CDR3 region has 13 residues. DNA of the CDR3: TGTGCCAGCAGCCCGCTCTCTGGAAACACCATATATTTT. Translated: CASSPLSGNTIYF.

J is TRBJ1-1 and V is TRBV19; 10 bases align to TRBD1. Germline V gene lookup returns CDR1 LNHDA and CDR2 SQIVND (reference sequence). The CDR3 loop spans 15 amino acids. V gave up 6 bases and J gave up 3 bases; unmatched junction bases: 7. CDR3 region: CASRPTGGTDTEAFF. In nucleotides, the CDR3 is TGTGCCAGTAGACCGACAGGGGGCACAGACACTGAAGCTTTCTTT.

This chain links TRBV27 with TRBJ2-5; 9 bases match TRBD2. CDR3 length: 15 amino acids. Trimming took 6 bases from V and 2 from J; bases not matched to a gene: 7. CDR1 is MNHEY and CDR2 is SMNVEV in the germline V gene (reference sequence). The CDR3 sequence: CASRVLAGGQETQYF. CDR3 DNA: TGTGCCAGCAGGGTACTAGCGGGCGGGCAAGAGACCCAGTACTTC.

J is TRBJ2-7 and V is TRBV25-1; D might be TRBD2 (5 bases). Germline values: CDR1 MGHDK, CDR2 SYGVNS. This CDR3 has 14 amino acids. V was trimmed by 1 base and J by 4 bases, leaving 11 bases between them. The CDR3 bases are TGTGCCAGCAGTGAATCTGGATCGGGATACGAGCAGTACTTC. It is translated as CASSESGSGYEQYF.

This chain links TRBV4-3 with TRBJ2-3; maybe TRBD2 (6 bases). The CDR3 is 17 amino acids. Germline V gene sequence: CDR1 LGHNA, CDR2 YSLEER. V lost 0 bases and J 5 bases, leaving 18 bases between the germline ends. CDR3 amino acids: CASSQEQGLLALDTQYF. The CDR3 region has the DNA TGCGCCAGCAGCCAAGAGCAAGGGTTACTAGCCTTAGATACGCAGTATTTT.

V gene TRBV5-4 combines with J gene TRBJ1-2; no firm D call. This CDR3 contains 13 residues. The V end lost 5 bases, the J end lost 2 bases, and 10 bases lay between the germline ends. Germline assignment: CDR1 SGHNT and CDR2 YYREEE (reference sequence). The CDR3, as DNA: TGTGCCAGCAGTCAGCAGGAGAACTATGGCTACACCTTC. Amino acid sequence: CASSQQENYGYTF.

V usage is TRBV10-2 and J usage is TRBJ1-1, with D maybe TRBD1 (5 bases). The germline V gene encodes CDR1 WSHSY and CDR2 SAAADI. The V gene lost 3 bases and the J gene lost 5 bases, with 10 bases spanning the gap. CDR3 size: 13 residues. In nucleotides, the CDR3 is TGCGCCAGCAGTGATTGGGGGAGGACTGAAGCTTTCTTT. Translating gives CASSDWGRTEAFF.

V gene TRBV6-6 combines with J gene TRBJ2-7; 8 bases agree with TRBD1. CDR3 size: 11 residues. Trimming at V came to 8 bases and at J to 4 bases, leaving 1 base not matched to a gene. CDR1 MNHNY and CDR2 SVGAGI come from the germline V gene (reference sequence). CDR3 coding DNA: TGTGCCAGCCGACAGGGGTACGAGCAGTACTTC. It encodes CASRQGYEQYF.

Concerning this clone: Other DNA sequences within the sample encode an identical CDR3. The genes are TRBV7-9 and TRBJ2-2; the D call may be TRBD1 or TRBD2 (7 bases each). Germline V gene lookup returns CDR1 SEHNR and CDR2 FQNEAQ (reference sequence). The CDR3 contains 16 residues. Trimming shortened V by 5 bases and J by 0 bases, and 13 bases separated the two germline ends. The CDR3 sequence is CASSSRGGPNTGELFF. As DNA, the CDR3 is TGTGCCAGCAGCAGCAGGGGGGGCCCGAACACCGGGGAGCTGTTTTTT.

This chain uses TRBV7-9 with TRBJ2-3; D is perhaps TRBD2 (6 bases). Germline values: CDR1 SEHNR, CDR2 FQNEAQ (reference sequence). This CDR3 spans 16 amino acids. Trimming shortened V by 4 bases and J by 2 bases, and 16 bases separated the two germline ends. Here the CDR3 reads CASSSPLSGYTDTQYF. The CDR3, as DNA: TGTGCCAGCAGCTCCCCGCTTAGCGGTTACACAGATACGCAGTATTTT.

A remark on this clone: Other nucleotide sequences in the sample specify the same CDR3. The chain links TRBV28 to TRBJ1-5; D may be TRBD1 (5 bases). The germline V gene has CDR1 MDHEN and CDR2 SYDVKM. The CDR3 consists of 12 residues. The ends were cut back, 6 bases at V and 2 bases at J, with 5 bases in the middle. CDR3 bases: TGTGCCAGCAGGGGGGGCAATCAGCCCCAGCATTTT. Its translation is CASRGGNQPQHF.

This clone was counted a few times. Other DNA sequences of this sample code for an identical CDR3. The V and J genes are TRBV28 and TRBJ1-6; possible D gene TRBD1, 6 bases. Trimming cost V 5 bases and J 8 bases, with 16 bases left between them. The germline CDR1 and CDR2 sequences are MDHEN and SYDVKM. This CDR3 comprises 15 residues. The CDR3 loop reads CASSLTQGWDSPLHF. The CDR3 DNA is TGTGCCAGCAGTCTAACACAGGGTTGGGATTCACCCCTCCACTTT.

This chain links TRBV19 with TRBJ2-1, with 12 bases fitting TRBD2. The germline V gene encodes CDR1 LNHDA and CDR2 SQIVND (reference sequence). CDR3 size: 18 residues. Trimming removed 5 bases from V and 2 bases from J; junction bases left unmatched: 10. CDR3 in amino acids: CASSVRLAGVLAYNEQFF. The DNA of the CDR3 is TGTGCCAGTAGTGTCCGACTAGCGGGAGTGTTGGCCTACAATGAGCAGTTCTTC.

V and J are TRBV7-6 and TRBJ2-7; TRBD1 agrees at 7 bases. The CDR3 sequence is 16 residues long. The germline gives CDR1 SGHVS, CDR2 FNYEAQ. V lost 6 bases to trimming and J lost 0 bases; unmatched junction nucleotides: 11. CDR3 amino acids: CASSLLRDSLSYEQYF. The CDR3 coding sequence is TGTGCCAGCAGTTTGCTTCGGGACAGCCTCTCCTACGAGCAGTACTTC.

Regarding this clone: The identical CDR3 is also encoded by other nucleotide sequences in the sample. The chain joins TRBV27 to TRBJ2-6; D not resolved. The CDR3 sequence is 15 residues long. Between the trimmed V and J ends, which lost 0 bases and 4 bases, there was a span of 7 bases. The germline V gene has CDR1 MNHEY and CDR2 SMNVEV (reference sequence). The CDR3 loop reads CASSLSGSGANVLTF. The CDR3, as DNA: TGTGCCAGCAGTTTATCAGGATCCGGGGCCAACGTCCTGACTTTC.

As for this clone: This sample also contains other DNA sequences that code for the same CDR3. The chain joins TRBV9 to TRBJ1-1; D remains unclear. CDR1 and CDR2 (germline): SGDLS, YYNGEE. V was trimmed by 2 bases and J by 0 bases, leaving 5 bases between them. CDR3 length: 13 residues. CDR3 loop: CASSVYMNTEAFF. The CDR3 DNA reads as TGTGCCAGCAGCGTCTATATGAACACTGAAGCTTTCTTT.

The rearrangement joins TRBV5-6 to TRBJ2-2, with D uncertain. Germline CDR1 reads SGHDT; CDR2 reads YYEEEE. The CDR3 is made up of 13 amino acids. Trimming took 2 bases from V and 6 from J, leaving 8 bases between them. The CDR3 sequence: CASSFADPGELFF. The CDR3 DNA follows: TGTGCCAGCAGCTTTGCAGACCCCGGGGAGCTGTTTTTT.

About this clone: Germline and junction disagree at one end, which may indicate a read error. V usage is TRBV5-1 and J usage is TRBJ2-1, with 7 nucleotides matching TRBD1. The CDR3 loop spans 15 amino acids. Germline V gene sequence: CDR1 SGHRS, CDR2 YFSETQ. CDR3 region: CATSRSQGVLNEQFF. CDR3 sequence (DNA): TGCGCCACCAGCAGAAGTCAGGGGGTGCTCAATGAGCAGTTCTTC.

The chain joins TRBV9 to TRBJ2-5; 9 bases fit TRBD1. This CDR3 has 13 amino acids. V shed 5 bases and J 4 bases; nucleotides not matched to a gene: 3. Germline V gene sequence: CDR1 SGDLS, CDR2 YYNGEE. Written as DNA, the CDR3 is TGTGCCAGCAGTCGGACAGGGGCAGAGACCCAGTACTTC. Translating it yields CASSRTGAETQYF.

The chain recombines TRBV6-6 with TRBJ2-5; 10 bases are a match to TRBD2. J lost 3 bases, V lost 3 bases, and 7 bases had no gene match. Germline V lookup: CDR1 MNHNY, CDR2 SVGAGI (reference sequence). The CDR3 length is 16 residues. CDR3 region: CASSYDQRGGEETQYF. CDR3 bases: TGTGCCAGCAGTTATGACCAGCGGGGGGGCGAAGAGACCCAGTACTTC.

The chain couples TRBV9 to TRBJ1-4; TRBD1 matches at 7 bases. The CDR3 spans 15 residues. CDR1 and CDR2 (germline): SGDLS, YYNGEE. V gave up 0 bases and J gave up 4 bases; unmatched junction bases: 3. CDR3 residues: CASSVGQGVNEKLFF. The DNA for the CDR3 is TGTGCCAGCAGCGTAGGTCAGGGGGTTAATGAAAAACTGTTTTTT.